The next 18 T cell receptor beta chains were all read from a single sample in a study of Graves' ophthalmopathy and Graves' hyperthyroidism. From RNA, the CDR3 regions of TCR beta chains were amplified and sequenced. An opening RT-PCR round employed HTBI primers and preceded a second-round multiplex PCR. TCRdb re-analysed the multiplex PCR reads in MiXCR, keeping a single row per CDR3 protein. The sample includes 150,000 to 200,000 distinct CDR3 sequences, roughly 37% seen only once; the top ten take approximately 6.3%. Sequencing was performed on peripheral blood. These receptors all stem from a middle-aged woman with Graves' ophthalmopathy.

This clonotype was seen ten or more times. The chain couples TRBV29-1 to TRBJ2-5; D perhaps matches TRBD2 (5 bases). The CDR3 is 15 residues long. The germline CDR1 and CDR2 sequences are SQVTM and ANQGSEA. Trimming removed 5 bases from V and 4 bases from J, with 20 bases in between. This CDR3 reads CSVLRGPPVGETQYF. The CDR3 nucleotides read TGCAGCGTTCTAAGAGGGCCCCCAGTCGGAGAGACCCAGTACTTC.

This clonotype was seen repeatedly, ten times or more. The CDR3 here is CSALKTGSETQYF. The CDR3 DNA reads as TGCAGTGCTCTTAAGACAGGGTCAGAGACCCAGTACTTC. The chain recombines TRBV20-1 with TRBJ2-5, with 7 bases that match TRBD1. V lost 5 bases to trimming and J lost 4 bases; unmatched junction nucleotides: 7. The CDR3 sequence is 13 residues long. Germline V lookup: CDR1 DFQATT, CDR2 SNEGSKA (reference sequence).

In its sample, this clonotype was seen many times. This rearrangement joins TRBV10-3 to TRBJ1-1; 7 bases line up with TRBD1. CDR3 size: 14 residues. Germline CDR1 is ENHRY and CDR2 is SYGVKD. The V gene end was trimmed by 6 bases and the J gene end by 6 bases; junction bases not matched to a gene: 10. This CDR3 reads CAISQAQGRAEAFF. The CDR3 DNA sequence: TGTGCCATCAGCCAGGCACAGGGGAGAGCTGAAGCTTTCTTT.

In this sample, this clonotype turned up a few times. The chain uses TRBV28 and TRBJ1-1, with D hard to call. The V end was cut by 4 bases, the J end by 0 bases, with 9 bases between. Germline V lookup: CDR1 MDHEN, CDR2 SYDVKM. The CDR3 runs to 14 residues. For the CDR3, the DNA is TGTGCCAGCAGTTCTGGCCGGATGAACACTGAAGCTTTCTTT. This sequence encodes CASSSGRMNTEAFF.

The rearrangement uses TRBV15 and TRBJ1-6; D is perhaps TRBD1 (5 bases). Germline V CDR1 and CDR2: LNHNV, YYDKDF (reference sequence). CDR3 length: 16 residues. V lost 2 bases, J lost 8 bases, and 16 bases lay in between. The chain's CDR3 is CATSRSKQVAYSPLHF. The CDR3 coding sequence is TGTGCCACCAGCAGATCAAAACAGGTGGCGTATTCACCCCTCCACTTT.

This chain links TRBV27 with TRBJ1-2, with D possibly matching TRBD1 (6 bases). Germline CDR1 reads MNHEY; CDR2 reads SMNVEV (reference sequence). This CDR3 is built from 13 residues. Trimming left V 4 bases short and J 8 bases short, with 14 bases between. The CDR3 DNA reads TGTGCCAGCAGTTCCGCGGGGGGCTGGGGCTACACCTTC. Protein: CASSSAGGWGYTF.

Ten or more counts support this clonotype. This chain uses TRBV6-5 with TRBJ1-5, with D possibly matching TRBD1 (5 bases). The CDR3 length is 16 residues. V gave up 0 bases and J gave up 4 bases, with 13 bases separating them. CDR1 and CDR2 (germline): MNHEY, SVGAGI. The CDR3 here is CASSYSRPGENQPQHF. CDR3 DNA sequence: TGTGCCAGCAGTTACTCGAGGCCGGGGGAAAATCAGCCCCAGCATTTT.

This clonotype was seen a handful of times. CDR3 amino acids: CASSPQPLGNQETQYF. The CDR3 DNA reads as TGTGCCAGCAGTCCACAACCGCTCGGGAACCAAGAGACCCAGTACTTC. This chain joins TRBV28 and TRBJ2-5; D is perhaps TRBD2 (5 bases). CDR3 size: 16 residues. Trimming cost V 5 bases and J 0 bases, with 16 bases left between them. Germline assignment: CDR1 MDHEN and CDR2 SYDVKM.

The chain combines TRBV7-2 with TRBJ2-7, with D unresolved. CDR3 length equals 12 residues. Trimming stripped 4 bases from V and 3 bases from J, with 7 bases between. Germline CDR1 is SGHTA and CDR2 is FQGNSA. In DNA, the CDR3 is TGTGCCAGCAGCTCCAGCATCTACGAGCAGTACTTC. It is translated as CASSSSIYEQYF.

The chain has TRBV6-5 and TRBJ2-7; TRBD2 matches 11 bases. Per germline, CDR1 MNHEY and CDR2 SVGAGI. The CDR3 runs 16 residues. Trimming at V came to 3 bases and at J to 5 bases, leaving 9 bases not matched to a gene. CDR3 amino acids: CASSYKLAGAKNEQYF. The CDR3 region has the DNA TGTGCCAGCAGTTATAAACTAGCGGGAGCGAAGAACGAGCAGTACTTC.

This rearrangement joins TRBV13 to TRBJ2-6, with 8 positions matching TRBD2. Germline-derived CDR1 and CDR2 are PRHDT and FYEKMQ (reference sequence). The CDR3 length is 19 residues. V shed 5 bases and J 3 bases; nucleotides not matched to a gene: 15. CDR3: CASSTYSGGSGDGANVLTF. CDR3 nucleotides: TGTGCCAGCAGCACATACAGCGGGGGTTCGGGAGATGGGGCCAACGTCCTGACTTTC.

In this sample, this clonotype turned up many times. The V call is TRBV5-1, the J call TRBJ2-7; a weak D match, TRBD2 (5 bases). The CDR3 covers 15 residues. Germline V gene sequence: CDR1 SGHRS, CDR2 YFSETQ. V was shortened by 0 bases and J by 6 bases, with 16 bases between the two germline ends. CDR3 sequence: CASSLGGSSQFEQYF. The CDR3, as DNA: TGCGCCAGCAGCTTGGGTGGTTCTAGCCAGTTCGAGCAGTACTTC. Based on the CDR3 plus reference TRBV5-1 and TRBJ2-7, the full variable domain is KAGVTQTPRYLIKTRGQQVTLSCSPISGHRSVSWYQQTPGQGLQFLFEYFSETQRNKGNFPGRFSGRQFSNSRSEMNVSTLELGDSALYLCASSLGGSSQFEQYFGPGTRLTVT.

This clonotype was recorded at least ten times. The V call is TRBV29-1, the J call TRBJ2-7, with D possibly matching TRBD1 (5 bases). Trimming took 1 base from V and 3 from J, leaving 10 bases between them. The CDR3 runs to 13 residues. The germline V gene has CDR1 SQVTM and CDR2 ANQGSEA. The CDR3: CSVEVQGIYEQYF. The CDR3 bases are TGCAGCGTTGAAGTGCAGGGTATCTACGAGCAGTACTTC.

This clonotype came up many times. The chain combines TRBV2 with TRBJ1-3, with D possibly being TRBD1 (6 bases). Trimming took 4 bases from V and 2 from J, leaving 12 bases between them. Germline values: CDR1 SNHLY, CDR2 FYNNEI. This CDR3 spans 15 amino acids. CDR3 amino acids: CASSVSQGAGNTIYF. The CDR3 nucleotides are TGTGCCAGCAGTGTATCACAGGGAGCTGGAAACACCATATATTTT.

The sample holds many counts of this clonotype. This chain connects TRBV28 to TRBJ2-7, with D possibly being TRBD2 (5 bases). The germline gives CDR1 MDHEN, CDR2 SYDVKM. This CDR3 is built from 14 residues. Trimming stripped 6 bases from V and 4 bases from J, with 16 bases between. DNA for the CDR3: TGTGCCAGCAGGAGGGCCGGCGGAAGGTACGAGCAGTACTTC. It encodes CASRRAGGRYEQYF.

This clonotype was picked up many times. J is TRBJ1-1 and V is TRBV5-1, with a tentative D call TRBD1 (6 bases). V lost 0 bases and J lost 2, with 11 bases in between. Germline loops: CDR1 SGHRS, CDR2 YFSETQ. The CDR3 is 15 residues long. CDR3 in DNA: TGCGCCAGCAGCTTGGAAACGGGGGGCAACACTGAAGCTTTCTTT. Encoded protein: CASSLETGGNTEAFF.

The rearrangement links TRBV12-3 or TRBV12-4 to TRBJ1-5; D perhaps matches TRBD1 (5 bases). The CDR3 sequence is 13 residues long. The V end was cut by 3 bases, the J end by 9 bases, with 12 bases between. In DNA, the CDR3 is TGTGCCAGCAGTTTCCAGGGTGGTCGGCCCCAGCATTTT. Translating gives CASSFQGGRPQHF.

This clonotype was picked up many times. The CDR3 DNA reads as TGTGCCAGCAGCCGGACAGTCGATGGCTACACCTTC. Its translation is CASSRTVDGYTF. V gene TRBV14 combines with J gene TRBJ1-2; a possible D gene is TRBD1 (6 bases). Trimming shortened V by 4 bases and J by 6 bases, and 9 bases separated the two germline ends. From germline, CDR1 is SGHDN and CDR2 FVKESK. The CDR3 extends over 12 amino acids. Variable domain in full (rest from reference TRBV14 and TRBJ1-2): EAGVTQFPSHSVIEKGQTVTLRCDPISGHDNLYWYRRVMGKEIKFLLHFVKESKQDESGMPNNRFLAERTGGTYSTLKVQPAELEDSGVYFCASSRTVDGYTFGSGTRLTVV.